The entry that follows covers one TCR beta chain sequence. Its antigen is unknown. The germline CDR1 and CDR2 sequences are SGHRS and YFSETQ. The ends were cut back, 1 base at V and 8 bases at J, with 19 bases in the middle. This CDR3 is built from 16 residues. The data were obtained in a study of CD8+ T cells in alopecia areata. The wider study: Those treated were given oral tofacitinib at 5 to 10 mg twice daily.

It was from alopecia areata patients that lesional scalp punch biopsies and peripheral blood were collected. General study findings and limits: Relative to normal scalp, lesional scalp, especially alopecia totalis/universalis, showed higher clonality.

After isolation, RNA underwent reverse transcription to generate cDNA as the sequencing template. Clones were read by immunoSEQ multiplex PCR, and TCRdb kept only the in-frame ones, dropping some. The repertoire includes around 98,000 clones, about 45% of them detected once, and roughly 0.79% sits in the top ten. This receptor was taken from a human donor with alopecia areata. J is TRBJ2-1 and V is TRBV5-1; TRBD1 is a possible D gene (6 bases). Material: CD4+ T cells sorted from blood. The CDR3 nucleotides are TGCGCCAGCAGCTTGTCCACAATCACAGGGCTGGATGAGCAGTTCTTC. It specifies CASSLSTITGLDEQFF. The full variable domain, rest sourced from reference TRBV5-1 and TRBJ2-1, is KAGVTQTPRYLIKTRGQQVTLSCSPISGHRSVSWYQQTPGQGLQFLFEYFSETQRNKGNFPGRFSGRQFSNSRSEMNVSTLELGDSALYLCASSLSTITGLDEQFFGPGTRLTVL.